This T cell receptor beta chain was sequenced for a study of regulatory T cells in long-lasting Graves disease. As to time point: newly diagnosed GD, antithyroid drugs for less than 3 months. Construction of the TCR library relied on RNA isolated from PBMCs. CDR3 size: 18 residues. Trimming pared 5 bases from V and 2 bases from J, leaving 22 bases between. To make TCR beta libraries, researchers used iRepertoire HTBI primers and Arm-PCR of CDR3 regions. TCRdb re-derived calls from the multiplex PCR reads in MiXCR, one entry per CDR3 protein. This sample has a few hundred thousand distinct CDR3 sequences, with roughly a fifth found just once. Ten or more counts support this clonotype.

V gene TRBV12-3 or TRBV12-4 combines with J gene TRBJ1-3, with D unclear. The source is a female donor with Graves disease. The sample was peripheral blood mononuclear cells (PBMCs), taken at new diagnosis, from a patient treated with antithyroid drugs. The CDR3 DNA reads as TGTGCCAGCAGTCCCCGTTGGCCTGGGAGGAACCCTGGAAACACCATATATTTT. Residues: CASSPRWPGRNPGNTIYF.